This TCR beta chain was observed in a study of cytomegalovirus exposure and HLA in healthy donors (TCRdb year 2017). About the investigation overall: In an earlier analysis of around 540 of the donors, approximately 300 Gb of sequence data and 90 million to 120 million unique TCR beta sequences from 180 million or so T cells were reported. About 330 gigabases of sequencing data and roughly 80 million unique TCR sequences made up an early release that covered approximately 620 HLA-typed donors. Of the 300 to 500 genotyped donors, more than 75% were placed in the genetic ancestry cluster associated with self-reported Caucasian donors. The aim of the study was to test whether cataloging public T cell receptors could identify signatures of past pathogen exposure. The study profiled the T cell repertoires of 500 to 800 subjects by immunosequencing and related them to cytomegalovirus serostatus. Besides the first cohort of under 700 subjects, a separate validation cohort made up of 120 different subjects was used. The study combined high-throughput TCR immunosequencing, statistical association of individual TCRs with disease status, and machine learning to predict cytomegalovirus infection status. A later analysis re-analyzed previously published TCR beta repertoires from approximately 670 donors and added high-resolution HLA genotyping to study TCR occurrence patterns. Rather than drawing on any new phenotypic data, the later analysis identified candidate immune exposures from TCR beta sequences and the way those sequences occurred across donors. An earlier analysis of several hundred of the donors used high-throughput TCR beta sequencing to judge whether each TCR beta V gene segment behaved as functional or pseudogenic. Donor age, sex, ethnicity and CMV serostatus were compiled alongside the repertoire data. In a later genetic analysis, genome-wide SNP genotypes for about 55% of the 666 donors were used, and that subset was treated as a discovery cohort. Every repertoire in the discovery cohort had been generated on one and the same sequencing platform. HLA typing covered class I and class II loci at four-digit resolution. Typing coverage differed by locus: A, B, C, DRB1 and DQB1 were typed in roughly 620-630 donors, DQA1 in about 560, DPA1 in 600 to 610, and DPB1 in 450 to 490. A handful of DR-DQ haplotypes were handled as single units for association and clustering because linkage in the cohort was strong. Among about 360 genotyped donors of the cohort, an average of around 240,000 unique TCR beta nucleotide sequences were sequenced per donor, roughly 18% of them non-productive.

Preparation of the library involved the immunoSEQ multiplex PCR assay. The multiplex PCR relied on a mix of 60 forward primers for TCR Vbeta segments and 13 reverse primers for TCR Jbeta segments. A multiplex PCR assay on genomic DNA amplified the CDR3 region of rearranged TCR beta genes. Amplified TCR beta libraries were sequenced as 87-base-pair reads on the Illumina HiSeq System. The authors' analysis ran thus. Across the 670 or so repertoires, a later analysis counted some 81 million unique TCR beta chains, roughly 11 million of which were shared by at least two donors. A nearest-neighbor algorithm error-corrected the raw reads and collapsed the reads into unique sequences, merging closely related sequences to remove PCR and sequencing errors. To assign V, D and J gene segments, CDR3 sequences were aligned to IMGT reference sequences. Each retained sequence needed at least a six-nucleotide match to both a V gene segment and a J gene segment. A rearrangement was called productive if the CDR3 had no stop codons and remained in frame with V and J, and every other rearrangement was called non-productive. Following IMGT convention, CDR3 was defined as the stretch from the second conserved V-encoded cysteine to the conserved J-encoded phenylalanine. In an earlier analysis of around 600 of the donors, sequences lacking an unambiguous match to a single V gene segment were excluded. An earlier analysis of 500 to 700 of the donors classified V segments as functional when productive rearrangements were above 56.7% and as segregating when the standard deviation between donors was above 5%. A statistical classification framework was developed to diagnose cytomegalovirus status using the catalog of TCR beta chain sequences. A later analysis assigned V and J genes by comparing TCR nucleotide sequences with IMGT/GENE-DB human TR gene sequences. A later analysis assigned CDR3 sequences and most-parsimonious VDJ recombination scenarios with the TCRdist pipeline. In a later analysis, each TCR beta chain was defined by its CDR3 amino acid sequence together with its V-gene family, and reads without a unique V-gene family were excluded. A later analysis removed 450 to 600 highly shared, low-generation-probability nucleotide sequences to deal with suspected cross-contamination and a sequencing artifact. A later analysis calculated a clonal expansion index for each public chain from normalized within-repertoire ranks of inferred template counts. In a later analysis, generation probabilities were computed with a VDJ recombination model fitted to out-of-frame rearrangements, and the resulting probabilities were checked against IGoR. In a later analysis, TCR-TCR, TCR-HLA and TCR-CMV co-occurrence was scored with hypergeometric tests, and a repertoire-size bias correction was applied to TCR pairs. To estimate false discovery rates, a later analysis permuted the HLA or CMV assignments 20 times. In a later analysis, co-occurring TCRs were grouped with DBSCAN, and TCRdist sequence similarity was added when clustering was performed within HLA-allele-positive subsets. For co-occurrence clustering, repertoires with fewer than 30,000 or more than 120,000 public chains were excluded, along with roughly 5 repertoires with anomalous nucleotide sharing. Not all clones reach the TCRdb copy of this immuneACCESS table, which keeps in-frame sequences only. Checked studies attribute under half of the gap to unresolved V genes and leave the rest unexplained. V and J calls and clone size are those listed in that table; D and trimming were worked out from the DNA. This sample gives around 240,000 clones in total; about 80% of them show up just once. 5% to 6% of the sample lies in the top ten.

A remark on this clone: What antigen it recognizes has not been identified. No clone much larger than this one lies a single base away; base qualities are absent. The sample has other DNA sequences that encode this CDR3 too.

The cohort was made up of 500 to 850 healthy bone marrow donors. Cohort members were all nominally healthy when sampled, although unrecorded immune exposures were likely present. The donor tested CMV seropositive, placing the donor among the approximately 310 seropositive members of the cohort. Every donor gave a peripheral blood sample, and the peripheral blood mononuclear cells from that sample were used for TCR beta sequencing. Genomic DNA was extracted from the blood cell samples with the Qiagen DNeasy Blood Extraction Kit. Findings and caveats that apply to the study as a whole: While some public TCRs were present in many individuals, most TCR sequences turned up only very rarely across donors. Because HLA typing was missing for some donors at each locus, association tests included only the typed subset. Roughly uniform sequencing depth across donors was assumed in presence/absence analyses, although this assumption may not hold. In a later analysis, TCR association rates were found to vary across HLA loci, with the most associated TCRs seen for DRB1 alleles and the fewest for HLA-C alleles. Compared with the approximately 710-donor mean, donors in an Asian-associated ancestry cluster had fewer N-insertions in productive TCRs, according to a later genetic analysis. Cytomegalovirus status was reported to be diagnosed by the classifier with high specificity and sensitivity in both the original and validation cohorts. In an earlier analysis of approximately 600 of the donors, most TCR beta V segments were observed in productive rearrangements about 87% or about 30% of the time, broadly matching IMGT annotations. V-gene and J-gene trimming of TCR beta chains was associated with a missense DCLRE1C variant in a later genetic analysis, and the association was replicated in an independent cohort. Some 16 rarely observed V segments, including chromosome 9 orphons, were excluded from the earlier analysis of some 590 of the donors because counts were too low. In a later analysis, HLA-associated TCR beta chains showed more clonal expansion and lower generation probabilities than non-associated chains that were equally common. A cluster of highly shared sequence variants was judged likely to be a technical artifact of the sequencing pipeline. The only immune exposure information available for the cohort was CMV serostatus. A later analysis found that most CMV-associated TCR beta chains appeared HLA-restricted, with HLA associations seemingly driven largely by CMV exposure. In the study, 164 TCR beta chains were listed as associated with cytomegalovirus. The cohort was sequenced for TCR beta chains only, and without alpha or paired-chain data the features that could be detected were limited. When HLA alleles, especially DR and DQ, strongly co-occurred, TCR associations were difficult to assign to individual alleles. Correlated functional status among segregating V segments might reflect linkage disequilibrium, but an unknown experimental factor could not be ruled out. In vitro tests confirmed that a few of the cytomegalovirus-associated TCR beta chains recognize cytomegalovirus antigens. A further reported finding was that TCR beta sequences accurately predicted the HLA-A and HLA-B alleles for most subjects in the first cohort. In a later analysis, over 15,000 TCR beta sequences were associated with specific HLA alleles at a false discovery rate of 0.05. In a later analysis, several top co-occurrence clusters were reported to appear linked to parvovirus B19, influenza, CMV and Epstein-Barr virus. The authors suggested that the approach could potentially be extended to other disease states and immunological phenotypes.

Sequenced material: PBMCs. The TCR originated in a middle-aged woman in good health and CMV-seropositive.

The DNA sequence is given as TGTGCCAGCAGGGCTAACACTGAAGCTTTCTTT. It codes for CASRANTEAFF. Rearrangement joined TRBV6-5 to TRBJ1-1; confidence is insufficient to name the D gene. V drops 6 bases and J drops 2 bases, leaving 4 bases in between. The CDR3 runs 11 amino acids, cysteine and phenylalanine included. Just CDR3 DNA is preserved here, 33 bases in frame from base 1. The CDR1 and CDR2 encoded by the germline V gene are MNHEY and SVGAGI.